These 11 T cell receptor beta chains originate from one sample sequenced in a study of human T cells and chemical hapten exposure. Time point indicated: pre-sensitization, week 0. Specified treatment: therapeutic diphenylcyclopropenone sensitization with weekly scalp DPC. Via MiXCR, TCRdb re-called the RACE reads, giving one row per CDR3 protein. The sample holds 250,000 or so distinct CDR3 sequences, 7.5% to 9% seen once. The material was whole blood, obtained in connection with sensitization to the hapten diphenylcyclopropenone (DPC). The receptors were gathered from a woman aged 40 to 50 with alopecia areata. Some clones in this sample may be carry-over from other donors' samples.

The chain couples TRBV27 to TRBJ1-2, with D possibly matching TRBD1 (5 bases). The CDR3 loop spans 15 amino acids. CDR1 and CDR2 from the germline V gene are MNHEY and SMNVEV (reference sequence). V lost 4 bases and J lost 2, with 14 bases in between. The CDR3: CASSSAGRGNYGYTF. The CDR3 region has the DNA TGTGCCAGCAGTTCGGCAGGACGGGGGAACTATGGCTACACCTTC.

In this sample, this clonotype turned up a few times. V gene TRBV7-9 combines with J gene TRBJ2-1, with no clear D. The germline V gene has CDR1 SEHNR and CDR2 FQNEAQ (reference sequence). The germline V and J ends were trimmed by 2 bases and 5 bases, with 10 bases remaining between them. The CDR3 consists of 14 residues. DNA of the CDR3: TGTGCCAGCAGCTTAATCCTTTTGGACAATGAGCAGTTCTTC. It yields the protein CASSLILLDNEQFF.

This clonotype was observed many times. The gene calls are TRBV28 and TRBJ2-2; weak D call: TRBD2 (6 bases). Trimming removed 5 bases from V and 1 base from J, with 11 bases in between. This CDR3 region has 15 residues. CDR1 is MDHEN and CDR2 is SYDVKM in the germline V gene. The DNA for the CDR3 is TGTGCCAGCAGTCGGAATAGCGGGAACACCGGGGAGCTGTTTTTT. Amino acids: CASSRNSGNTGELFF.

There are a few counts of this clonotype. The V gene is TRBV5-1, the J gene TRBJ2-1; 9 positions agree with TRBD1. Losses at the gene ends were 4 bases for V and 10 bases for J; bases not matched to a gene: 12. The CDR3 totals 15 residues. The germline V gene has CDR1 SGHRS and CDR2 YFSETQ. The CDR3 here is CASSPRDRVSGEQFF. In nucleotides, the CDR3 is TGCGCCAGCAGCCCCCGGGACAGGGTATCTGGGGAGCAGTTCTTC.

This chain links TRBV20-1 with TRBJ2-7, with TRBD1 as a possible D gene (6 bases). Trimming removed 6 bases at V and 1 base at J, with 16 bases between. Looked up from germline, CDR1 is DFQATT and CDR2 is SNEGSKA (reference sequence). This CDR3 contains 14 residues. CDR3 region: CSATEGGKSYEQYF. CDR3 nucleotides: TGCAGTGCCACCGAAGGGGGAAAGTCCTACGAGCAGTACTTC.

Ten or more counts support this clonotype. The CDR3 coding sequence is TGTGCCAGCAGCTCCGGACAGGTGCCCTACGAGCAGTACTTC. Translated: CASSSGQVPYEQYF. The chain has TRBV11-3 and TRBJ2-7; 7 bases line up with TRBD1. Germline-derived CDR1 and CDR2 are SGHNT and YENEEA. This CDR3 region has 14 residues. J was trimmed by 2 bases and V by 4 bases; bases with no gene match: 5.

The table lists this clonotype with a few counts. CDR3 residues: CASSYLVTGSVQPQHF. The DNA of the CDR3 is TGTGCCAGCAGTTATCTGGTGACAGGGAGCGTGCAGCCCCAGCATTTT. This sequence joins TRBV6-2 or TRBV6-3 and TRBJ1-5; 7 bases align to TRBD1. The CDR3 has 16 residues. J gave up 7 bases and V 3 bases, and 12 bases lay outside the gene matches. Germline V CDR1 and CDR2: MNHEY, SVGEGT.

The rearrangement uses TRBV6-2 or TRBV6-3 and TRBJ2-1; 7 bases are a match to TRBD2. The CDR3 totals 14 residues. With 5 bases clipped from V and 9 bases from J, the junction kept 10 bases outside the gene matches. Germline-derived CDR1 and CDR2 are MNHEY and SVGEGT. The CDR3 sequence: CASSDWTSQGEQFF. CDR3 DNA: TGTGCCAGCAGTGACTGGACTAGTCAGGGTGAGCAGTTCTTC.

This clonotype was counted at least ten times. CDR3 DNA sequence: TGTGCCACCAGTGATTCCGGACTAGCGGGAGGTCGCTCCTACAATGAGCAGTTCTTC. It specifies CATSDSGLAGGRSYNEQFF. This chain links TRBV24-1 with TRBJ2-1, with 14 positions matching TRBD2. The CDR3 covers 19 residues. The junction had 5 bases not matched to a gene; V was cut back by 2 bases and J by 0 bases. The germline CDR1 and CDR2 sequences are KGHDR and SFDVKD.

This clonotype came up a few times. The chain uses TRBV12-3 or TRBV12-4 and TRBJ2-7; TRBD2 is a possible D gene (6 bases). Deletions cut 3 bases from V and 4 bases from J, with 19 bases between. The CDR3 covers 16 residues. The CDR3 is CASSFRVLGGPYEQYF. The DNA of the CDR3 is TGTGCCAGCAGTTTCCGGGTACTGGGGGGACCTTACGAGCAGTACTTC.

In its sample, this clonotype was seen a few times. This chain links TRBV7-6 with TRBJ2-1; D may be TRBD2 (5 bases). From germline, CDR1 is SGHVS and CDR2 FNYEAQ. The CDR3 covers 14 residues. The V and J ends lost 5 bases and 9 bases respectively, with 17 bases between them. The CDR3 DNA reads TGTGCCAGCAGCCGGGGTGGGAGCCCCGGTGAGCAGTTCTTC. It codes for CASSRGGSPGEQFF.